Listed here are 28 T cell receptor beta chains from one sample, sequenced in a study of T cell responses to AZD1222 COVID-19 vaccine. TCRdb keeps only in-frame clones here, not all; method: immunoSEQ multiplex PCR. Altogether roughly 120,000 clones are present, roughly 91% being singletons, with the ten largest covering about 2.7%. The sample was peripheral blood, taken on day 0 of AZD1222 vaccination. These receptors came from an adult in good health.

This chain links TRBV9 with TRBJ2-7; D is unresolved. Germline CDR1 reads SGDLS; CDR2 reads YYNGEE. V was trimmed by 5 bases and J by 5 bases, leaving 11 bases between them. This CDR3 is built from 12 residues. DNA of the CDR3: TGTGCCAGCAGGGGCAGTGGCGACGAGCAGTACTTC. It codes for CASRGSGDEQYF. Full variable domain (rest looked up from reference TRBV9 and TRBJ2-7): DSGVTQTPKHLITATGQRVTLRCSPRSGDLSVYWYQQSLDQGLQFLIQYYNGEERAKGNILERFSAQQFPDLHSELNLSSLELGDSALYFCASRGSGDEQYFGPGTRLTVT.

This chain uses TRBV6-5 with TRBJ2-1, with TRBD2 matching over 10 bases. The CDR3 consists of 15 residues. Germline CDR1 and CDR2: MNHEY and SVGAGI. V shed 7 bases, J shed 1 base, and the junction held 4 bases outside the gene matches. The DNA of the CDR3 is TGTGCCAGCACCCGGACTAGCGGTTCCTACAATGAGCAGTTCTTC. Protein: CASTRTSGSYNEQFF.

V is TRBV5-6 and J is TRBJ2-3; D is ambiguous. From germline, CDR1 is SGHDT and CDR2 YYEEEE. V dropped 4 bases and J dropped 0 bases, with 15 bases sitting between them. The CDR3 runs to 16 residues. The CDR3 region is CASSVRLADSTDTQYF. The CDR3 bases are TGTGCCAGCAGCGTACGATTAGCAGACAGCACAGATACGCAGTATTTT.

A word on this clone: At the DNA level, this CDR3 is encoded by other sequences in the same sample as well. The chain joins TRBV3-1 (or the pseudogene TRBV3-2) to TRBJ2-7; no definite D call. The ends were cut back, 1 base at V and 6 bases at J, with 4 bases in the middle. The CDR3 extends over 11 amino acids. Germline CDR1 is LGHDT and CDR2 is YNNKEL (reference sequence). CDR3 sequence: CASSQGGEQYF. As DNA, the CDR3 is TGTGCCAGCAGCCAAGGTGGCGAGCAGTACTTC.

The V call is TRBV6-4, the J call TRBJ2-3, with 12 bases matching TRBD2. The CDR3 sequence is 19 residues long. V gave up 6 bases and J gave up 6 bases; unmatched junction bases: 19. CDR1 MRHNA and CDR2 SNTAGT come from the germline V gene. CDR3: CASSRQGTSGPKGADTQYF. CDR3 DNA: TGTGCCAGCAGCCGACAAGGGACTAGCGGGCCCAAGGGGGCGGATACGCAGTATTTT.

The chain recombines TRBV14 with TRBJ2-1; no firm D call. V shed 8 bases and J shed 7 bases, with 24 bases lying between them. There are 16 residues in the CDR3. CDR1 is SGHDN and CDR2 is FVKESK in the germline V gene. CDR3 nucleotide sequence: TGTGCCAGCGGCAACGGGTGGAACACCTTCAGGAATGAGCAGTTCTTC. This codes for CASGNGWNTFRNEQFF.

The chain uses TRBV27 and TRBJ2-7; D not resolved. Germline V gene sequence: CDR1 MNHEY, CDR2 SMNVEV (reference sequence). This CDR3 comprises 12 residues. V was clipped by 3 bases and J by 5 bases, with 8 bases between them. The CDR3 DNA sequence: TGTGCCAGCAGTTTGGGTGGCAACGAGCAGTACTTC. Amino acid sequence: CASSLGGNEQYF.

This clone was recorded only once. The chain is built from TRBV29-1 and TRBJ2-7; 9 bases match TRBD1. Germline assignment: CDR1 SQVTM and CDR2 ANQGSEA. There are 13 residues in the CDR3. V trimming: 6 bases; J trimming: 2 bases; junction bases outside the gene matches: 5. CDR3 sequence: CSVLQGAAYEQYF. The CDR3 DNA is TGCAGCGTATTACAGGGGGCCGCCTACGAGCAGTACTTC.

The genes are TRBV18 and TRBJ2-7, with 7 bases aligning to TRBD1. CDR1 is KGHSH, CDR2 LQKENI, per germline. With V trimmed by 0 bases and J by 1 base, 12 bases remained unmatched. The CDR3 has 18 amino acids. The DNA of the CDR3 is TGTGCCAGCTCACCACCGGGGGATTCCGGGACAGTTTCCTACGAGCAGTACTTC. It encodes CASSPPGDSGTVSYEQYF.

A single count supports this clone. The chain carries TRBV13 and TRBJ2-4; the D gene is possibly TRBD2 (6 bases). Per the germline V gene, CDR1 is PRHDT and CDR2 is FYEKMQ (reference sequence). CDR3 length equals 14 residues. Trimming removed 0 bases from V and 7 bases from J, with 10 bases in between. Here the CDR3 DNA reads TGTGCCAGCAGCTTAGGACTAGCTCGGAACATTCAGTACTTC. Translating it yields CASSLGLARNIQYF.

The chain combines TRBV5-1 with TRBJ2-7; a possible D gene is TRBD2 (6 bases). Trimming stripped 4 bases from V and 2 bases from J, with 13 bases between. The length of the CDR3 is 14 residues. Per germline, CDR1 SGHRS and CDR2 YFSETQ. CDR3 coding DNA: TGCGCCAGCAGCCCGGTGGCGGGGACCTACGAGCAGTACTTC. Protein: CASSPVAGTYEQYF.

CDR3: CASSDLGTGYEQYF. CDR3 in DNA: TGCGCCAGCAGTGACTTAGGGACAGGCTACGAGCAGTACTTC. V and J are TRBV10-1 and TRBJ2-7; TRBD1 aligns across 8 bases. The germline gives CDR1 WNHNN, CDR2 SYGVQD (reference sequence). Unmatched junction bases numbered 4, after V lost 3 bases and J lost 3 bases. CDR3 length: 14 residues.

The chain is built from TRBV29-1 and TRBJ2-2; D call uncertain. The CDR3 spans 13 residues. Per the germline V gene, CDR1 is SQVTM and CDR2 is ANQGSEA. V was pared by 4 bases and J by 4 bases, with 10 bases between. The CDR3 sequence: CSVVQLFTGELFF. The CDR3 DNA reads as TGCAGCGTTGTACAACTATTCACCGGGGAGCTGTTTTTT.

The chain links TRBV10-3 to TRBJ1-1, with D possibly TRBD1 on 5 matching bases. Between the trimmed V and J ends, which lost 6 bases and 5 bases, there was a span of 10 bases. The CDR3 length is 12 residues. Germline V gene lookup returns CDR1 ENHRY and CDR2 SYGVKD. The CDR3 sequence: CAIRGTDTEAFF. In DNA, the CDR3 is TGTGCCATCAGGGGGACTGATACTGAAGCTTTCTTT.

V and J are TRBV11-3 and TRBJ2-2, with a possible D match to TRBD2 (6 bases). The germline gives CDR1 SGHNT, CDR2 YENEEA. This CDR3 region has 15 residues. The V end lost 4 bases, the J end lost 5 bases, and 14 bases lay between the germline ends. The CDR3, as DNA: TGTGCCAGCAGCTCGGGCCTAGCGAGTACCGGGGAGCTGTTTTTT. Translated, it gives CASSSGLASTGELFF.

J is TRBJ1-2 and V is TRBV14, with TRBD1 matching 11 bases. The junction had 9 bases not matched to a gene; V was cut back by 0 bases and J by 6 bases. This CDR3 has 17 amino acids. The germline V gene encodes CDR1 SGHDN and CDR2 FVKESK. The CDR3 reads CASSQDYPGTGGNGYTF. As DNA, the CDR3 is TGTGCCAGCAGCCAAGATTATCCCGGGACAGGGGGAAATGGCTACACCTTC.

The chain uses TRBV5-1 and TRBJ2-3, with D perhaps TRBD2 (6 bases). Trimming took 2 bases from V and 6 from J, leaving 16 bases between them. Germline V CDR1 and CDR2: SGHRS, YFSETQ. The CDR3 spans 15 residues. The CDR3 reads CASSLRDSRLDTQYF. The CDR3 DNA reads TGCGCCAGCAGCTTAAGGGACTCCCGGTTGGATACGCAGTATTTT.

The table lists this clone with a count of one. This rearrangement joins TRBV9 to TRBJ1-3; no clear D. V was shortened by 6 bases and J by 4 bases, with 11 bases between the two germline ends. Germline V lookup: CDR1 SGDLS, CDR2 YYNGEE. This CDR3 has 13 residues. The CDR3 sequence is CASTTQDGNTIYF. Here the CDR3 DNA reads TGTGCCAGCACCACCCAAGACGGAAACACCATATATTTT.

V gene TRBV12-3 or TRBV12-4 combines with J gene TRBJ1-1, with a weak D call TRBD1 (5 bases). The CDR3 runs to 13 residues. Trimming cost V 3 bases and J 7 bases, with 12 bases left between them. CDR3 DNA sequence: TGTGCCAGCAGTTTTGTTGGGGGGAATGAAGCTTTCTTT. This codes for CASSFVGGNEAFF.

The genes are TRBV5-4 and TRBJ2-7; D unclear. V was clipped by 3 bases and J by 7 bases, with 14 bases between them. The CDR3 runs 13 residues. The germline V gene encodes CDR1 SGHNT and CDR2 YYREEE (reference sequence). The CDR3: CASSSFTSGEQYF. DNA of the CDR3: TGTGCCAGCAGCTCATTCACATCGGGTGAGCAGTACTTC.

The chain links TRBV5-6 to TRBJ1-1, with a possible D match to TRBD1 (6 bases). Between the trimmed V and J ends, which lost 3 bases and 5 bases, there was a span of 14 bases. This CDR3 comprises 14 residues. Germline CDR1 and CDR2: SGHDT and YYEEEE. DNA of the CDR3: TGTGCCAGCAGCTCACAGGGAGGGAGAACTGAAGCTTTCTTT. Its protein product is CASSSQGGRTEAFF. Using reference TRBV5-6 and TRBJ1-1 for the parts outside the CDR3, the full variable domain is DAGVTQSPTHLIKTRGQQVTLRCSPKSGHDTVSWYQQALGQGPQFIFQYYEEEERQRGNFPDRFSGHQFPNYSSELNVNALLLGDSALYLCASSSQGGRTEAFFGQGTRLTVV.

The chain combines TRBV5-1 with TRBJ1-1; 8 bases fit TRBD1. Germline V gene lookup returns CDR1 SGHRS and CDR2 YFSETQ. After removal of 4 bases from V and 7 bases from J, the junction contained 9 bases not matched to a gene. The CDR3 consists of 14 residues. Written as DNA, the CDR3 is TGCGCCAGCAGCCCGGGACAGGAGACCGATGAAGCTTTCTTT. Translating it yields CASSPGQETDEAFF.

The V gene is TRBV20-1, the J gene TRBJ1-6; maybe TRBD1 (6 bases). This CDR3 is built from 17 residues. V was pared by 3 bases and J by 0 bases, with 15 bases between. The germline V gene encodes CDR1 DFQATT and CDR2 SNEGSKA (reference sequence). CDR3 sequence: CSASLTGGSSYNSPLHF. CDR3 DNA sequence: TGCAGTGCTAGTTTGACAGGCGGAAGCTCCTATAATTCACCCCTCCACTTT.

The V gene is TRBV2, the J gene TRBJ1-5; D call uncertain. In germline, CDR1 is SNHLY, CDR2 FYNNEI. Trimming left V 3 bases short and J 6 bases short, with 15 bases between. This CDR3 spans 15 amino acids. CDR3 sequence: CASSDPGRRTQPQHF. The CDR3 DNA is TGTGCCAGCAGTGACCCTGGGCGGAGGACTCAGCCCCAGCATTTT. The full variable domain, with the rest looked up from reference TRBV2 and TRBJ1-5, is EPEVTQTPSHQVTQMGQEVILRCVPISNHLYFYWYRQILGQKVEFLVSFYNNEISEKSEIFDDQFSVERPDGSNFTLKIRSTKLEDSAMYFCASSDPGRRTQPQHFGDGTRLSIL.

This rearrangement joins TRBV7-9 to TRBJ2-3; tentative D call: TRBD1 (6 bases). Germline-derived CDR1 and CDR2 are SEHNR and FQNEAQ (reference sequence). With 5 bases removed from V and 8 bases from J, the gap between germline ends came to 20 bases. The CDR3 has 15 residues. The CDR3 loop is CASSTHLSLQGTQYF. DNA for the CDR3: TGTGCCAGCAGCACCCACCTCTCTTTACAGGGTACGCAGTATTTT.

This chain uses TRBV9 with TRBJ2-5, with TRBD2 identical over 11 bases. Germline lookup yields CDR1 SGDLS and CDR2 YYNGEE. The CDR3 is 16 residues long. V was pared by 1 base and J by 5 bases, with 7 bases of the junction left unmatched. CDR3 sequence: CASSVTSGGLGETQYF. The CDR3 DNA sequence: TGTGCCAGCAGCGTAACTAGCGGGGGCCTTGGGGAGACCCAGTACTTC. The full variable domain, with the rest looked up from reference TRBV9 and TRBJ2-5, is DSGVTQTPKHLITATGQRVTLRCSPRSGDLSVYWYQQSLDQGLQFLIQYYNGEERAKGNILERFSAQQFPDLHSELNLSSLELGDSALYFCASSVTSGGLGETQYFGPGTRLLVL.

The chain combines TRBV11-3 with TRBJ2-5; no clear D. V lost 3 bases and J lost 0, with 5 bases in between. CDR3 length equals 13 residues. Per germline, CDR1 SGHNT and CDR2 YENEEA. CDR3 bases: TGTGCCAGCAGCTTGTCTCACCAAGAGACCCAGTACTTC. Amino acid sequence: CASSLSHQETQYF.

The chain has TRBV30 and TRBJ1-1, with D tentatively TRBD1 (5 bases). This CDR3 region has 11 residues. V was trimmed by 3 bases and J by 9 bases, leaving 11 bases between them. CDR1 and CDR2 from the germline V gene are GTSNPN and SVGIG (reference sequence). CDR3 nucleotide sequence: TGTGCCTGGAGGTCCGGGGGACAAGCTTTCTTT. Protein product: CAWRSGGQAFF.